These T cell receptor beta chains were read from a single sample in a study of T-cell memory formation after mild COVID-19. TCRdb recomputed calls from the 5' RACE reads with MiXCR, one row per CDR3 protein. The table lists 350,000 to 500,000 distinct CDR3 sequences, 15% to 25% of them singletons. Sequencing was done on a sample of PBMCs or a T cell subset sorted from them (not recorded which). The receptors come from an adult woman who had mild COVID-19 (a few samples of this study predate the infection). Cell type and time point are not known. Both conserved end residues are part of each CDR3. Each record gives: clone size, V gene, J gene, D gene, CDR3 protein, CDR3 DNA. The D gene is left open where the match is weak. Only some rows state a clone size, as once, few, many or a class for expanded clones.

abundance: few; v_gene: TRBV9; j_gene: TRBJ2-2; d_gene: -; CDR3aa: CASSVGGTGELFF; CDR3nt: TGTGCCAGCAGCGTGGGGGGCACCGGGGAGCTGTTTTTT
abundance: once; v_gene: TRBV7-9; j_gene: TRBJ1-2; d_gene: TRBD1; CDR3aa: CASSLTGNGYTF; CDR3nt: TGTGCCAGCAGCCTGACAGGGAATGGCTACACCTTC
abundance: few; v_gene: TRBV4-3; j_gene: TRBJ2-2; d_gene: -; CDR3aa: CASLGQTGELFF; CDR3nt: TGCGCCAGCCTCGGACAGACCGGGGAGCTGTTTTTT
abundance: -; v_gene: TRBV7-2; j_gene: TRBJ1-2; d_gene: -; CDR3aa: CASSLARLDGYTF; CDR3nt: TGTGCCAGCAGCTTAGCCAGACTTGATGGCTACACCTTC
abundance: -; v_gene: TRBV6-5; j_gene: TRBJ2-3; d_gene: -; CDR3aa: CASSPDLWATDTQYF; CDR3nt: TGTGCCAGCAGTCCGGACCTGTGGGCCACAGATACGCAGTATTTT
abundance: few; v_gene: TRBV12-3/TRBV12-4; j_gene: TRBJ2-1; d_gene: -; CDR3aa: CASSLDPKVSEQFF; CDR3nt: TGTGCCAGCAGTTTAGACCCGAAAGTTAGCGAGCAGTTCTTC
abundance: few; v_gene: TRBV7-2; j_gene: TRBJ2-7; d_gene: TRBD2; CDR3aa: CASTPSGGTSRYEQYF; CDR3nt: TGTGCCAGCACCCCCTCGGGGGGGACTAGTAGATACGAGCAGTACTTC
abundance: -; v_gene: TRBV7-9; j_gene: TRBJ2-5; d_gene: TRBD2; CDR3aa: CASSSPGLAGRETQYF; CDR3nt: TGTGCCAGCAGTTCTCCGGGACTAGCGGGTCGGGAGACCCAGTACTTC
abundance: -; v_gene: TRBV5-6; j_gene: TRBJ2-7; d_gene: -; CDR3aa: CASSFYTRGAYEQYF; CDR3nt: TGTGCCAGCAGCTTCTACACCAGGGGTGCCTACGAGCAGTACTTC
abundance: -; v_gene: TRBV30; j_gene: TRBJ2-1; d_gene: -; CDR3aa: CAWSIFRGEQFF; CDR3nt: TGTGCCTGGAGTATATTCAGGGGTGAGCAGTTCTTC
abundance: many; v_gene: TRBV27; j_gene: TRBJ2-7; d_gene: TRBD2; CDR3aa: CASSSVAGTYEQYF; CDR3nt: TGTGCCAGCAGTTCTGTAGCGGGGACCTACGAGCAGTACTTC
abundance: -; v_gene: TRBV5-1; j_gene: TRBJ1-2; d_gene: -; CDR3aa: CASSPGGPSGRHTF; CDR3nt: TGCGCCAGCAGCCCTGGAGGGCCTTCGGGCCGTCACACCTTC
abundance: few; v_gene: TRBV12-3/TRBV12-4; j_gene: TRBJ1-2; d_gene: TRBD1; CDR3aa: CASSSTTGQGHGYTF; CDR3nt: TGTGCCAGCAGTAGCACCACGGGACAGGGGCATGGCTACACCTTC
abundance: -; v_gene: TRBV2; j_gene: TRBJ1-1; d_gene: TRBD1; CDR3aa: CASSRQGGQAFF; CDR3nt: TGTGCCAGCAGTCGCCAGGGGGGCCAAGCTTTCTTT
abundance: few; v_gene: TRBV27; j_gene: TRBJ2-3; d_gene: -; CDR3aa: CASSRWGQADTQYF; CDR3nt: TGTGCCAGCAGTAGGTGGGGCCAGGCAGATACGCAGTATTTT
abundance: few; v_gene: TRBV3-1; j_gene: TRBJ2-1; d_gene: TRBD1; CDR3aa: CASSRGQGNIRRNEQFF; CDR3nt: TGTGCCAGCAGCCGCGGACAGGGAAATATCCGGCGGAATGAGCAGTTCTTC
abundance: few; v_gene: TRBV2; j_gene: TRBJ2-3; d_gene: -; CDR3aa: CASSPRRGPDTQYF; CDR3nt: TGTGCCAGCAGTCCCCGCCGGGGGCCAGATACGCAGTATTTT
abundance: few; v_gene: TRBV7-9; j_gene: TRBJ1-1; d_gene: TRBD1; CDR3aa: CASSKGQTNTEAFF; CDR3nt: TGTGCCAGCAGCAAGGGACAGACGAACACTGAAGCTTTCTTT
abundance: many; v_gene: TRBV4-3; j_gene: TRBJ2-3; d_gene: -; CDR3aa: CASSQSFESTDTQYF; CDR3nt: TGCGCCAGCAGCCAAAGTTTCGAAAGCACAGATACGCAGTATTTT
abundance: -; v_gene: TRBV29-1; j_gene: TRBJ2-5; d_gene: TRBD2; CDR3aa: CSVAQTSGRRETQYF; CDR3nt: TGCAGCGTTGCCCAGACTAGCGGGAGGAGAGAGACCCAGTACTTC
abundance: few; v_gene: TRBV19; j_gene: TRBJ2-1; d_gene: -; CDR3aa: CASSIGLAHYNEQFF; CDR3nt: TGTGCCAGTAGTATAGGTCTAGCTCATTACAATGAGCAGTTCTTC
abundance: -; v_gene: TRBV5-1; j_gene: TRBJ2-5; d_gene: -; CDR3aa: CASSSDVGGAETQYF; CDR3nt: TGCGCCAGCAGCTCCGACGTTGGGGGTGCGGAGACCCAGTACTTC
abundance: many; v_gene: TRBV15; j_gene: TRBJ2-1; d_gene: TRBD1; CDR3aa: CATSISGGWSHEQFF; CDR3nt: TGTGCCACCAGCATTTCAGGGGGCTGGAGCCATGAGCAGTTCTTC
abundance: few; v_gene: TRBV6-5; j_gene: TRBJ1-1; d_gene: -; CDR3aa: CASSYDSRTEAFF; CDR3nt: TGTGCCAGCAGTTATGACAGCCGGACTGAAGCTTTCTTT
abundance: -; v_gene: TRBV18; j_gene: TRBJ2-5; d_gene: -; CDR3aa: CASSPSGVETQYF; CDR3nt: TGTGCCAGCTCACCTTCAGGGGTCGAGACCCAGTACTTC
abundance: few; v_gene: TRBV5-1; j_gene: TRBJ2-2; d_gene: -; CDR3aa: CASSREAGANTGELFF; CDR3nt: TGCGCCAGCAGCCGTGAGGCGGGCGCGAACACCGGGGAGCTGTTTTTT
abundance: few; v_gene: TRBV7-3; j_gene: TRBJ2-3; d_gene: TRBD1; CDR3aa: CASSYPGQGTDTQYF; CDR3nt: TGTGCCAGCAGCTACCCGGGACAGGGCACAGATACGCAGTATTTT
abundance: -; v_gene: TRBV19; j_gene: TRBJ2-7; d_gene: -; CDR3aa: CASSIQVAYEQYF; CDR3nt: TGTGCCAGTAGTATCCAGGTAGCCTACGAGCAGTACTTC
abundance: -; v_gene: TRBV12-3/TRBV12-4; j_gene: TRBJ2-1; d_gene: -; CDR3aa: CASRSGGDEQFF; CDR3nt: TGTGCCAGCAGATCAGGCGGCGATGAGCAGTTCTTC
abundance: -; v_gene: TRBV5-1; j_gene: TRBJ2-7; d_gene: -; CDR3aa: CASSLEAASLYEQYF; CDR3nt: TGCGCCAGCAGCTTGGAGGCCGCCAGTCTCTACGAGCAGTACTTC
abundance: few; v_gene: TRBV7-9; j_gene: TRBJ1-1; d_gene: -; CDR3aa: CASSQQVRKTEAFF; CDR3nt: TGTGCCAGCAGCCAACAGGTCCGGAAGACTGAAGCTTTCTTT
abundance: few; v_gene: TRBV7-8; j_gene: TRBJ2-7; d_gene: -; CDR3aa: CASSLSATYEQYF; CDR3nt: TGTGCCAGCAGCTTATCCGCTACCTACGAGCAGTACTTC
abundance: -; v_gene: TRBV4-3; j_gene: TRBJ2-1; d_gene: -; CDR3aa: CASSQAPASSGEQFF; CDR3nt: TGCGCCAGCAGCCAAGCGCCAGCGTCCTCCGGTGAGCAGTTCTTC
abundance: -; v_gene: TRBV24-1; j_gene: TRBJ2-7; d_gene: TRBD1; CDR3aa: CATSDRNRGEQYF; CDR3nt: TGTGCCACCAGTGACCGTAACAGGGGCGAGCAGTACTTC
abundance: few; v_gene: TRBV21-1; j_gene: TRBJ1-3; d_gene: -; CDR3aa: CASSTTGSSGNTIYF; CDR3nt: TGTGCCAGCAGCACGACAGGGTCGTCTGGAAACACCATATATTTT
abundance: -; v_gene: TRBV12-3/TRBV12-4; j_gene: TRBJ1-2; d_gene: -; CDR3aa: CASSSGPGRWYGYTF; CDR3nt: TGTGCCAGCAGTTCGGGGCCAGGGAGGTGGTATGGCTACACCTTC
abundance: -; v_gene: TRBV20-1; j_gene: TRBJ2-7; d_gene: -; CDR3aa: CSALWGAGSGEQYF; CDR3nt: TGCAGTGCTCTGTGGGGGGCAGGGTCAGGCGAGCAGTACTTC
abundance: few; v_gene: TRBV19; j_gene: TRBJ2-7; d_gene: -; CDR3aa: CASSMGRRQYF; CDR3nt: TGTGCCAGTAGTATGGGTCGGCGGCAGTACTTC
abundance: -; v_gene: TRBV6-5; j_gene: TRBJ1-4; d_gene: -; CDR3aa: CASSWEQATNEKLFF; CDR3nt: TGTGCCAGCTCGTGGGAGCAGGCTACTAATGAAAAACTGTTTTTT
abundance: many; v_gene: TRBV7-9; j_gene: TRBJ2-3; d_gene: -; CDR3aa: CASSPLIVTDTQYF; CDR3nt: TGTGCCAGCAGCCCTCTTATCGTCACAGATACGCAGTATTTT
abundance: -; v_gene: TRBV7-9; j_gene: TRBJ2-3; d_gene: -; CDR3aa: CASSLPFGGPTDTQYF; CDR3nt: TGTGCCAGCAGCTTACCATTCGGGGGCCCCACAGATACGCAGTATTTT
abundance: few; v_gene: TRBV30; j_gene: TRBJ1-1; d_gene: -; CDR3aa: CAWKGDLENTEAFF; CDR3nt: TGTGCCTGGAAAGGGGACTTAGAGAACACTGAAGCTTTCTTT
abundance: -; v_gene: TRBV29-1; j_gene: TRBJ2-1; d_gene: TRBD1; CDR3aa: CSVGTGTYNEQFF; CDR3nt: TGCAGCGTTGGGACAGGGACCTACAATGAGCAGTTCTTC
abundance: -; v_gene: TRBV29-1; j_gene: TRBJ2-5; d_gene: TRBD1; CDR3aa: CSVEDRTGGAGTQYF; CDR3nt: TGCAGCGTTGAAGATCGAACAGGGGGCGCGGGGACCCAGTACTTC
abundance: -; v_gene: TRBV20-1; j_gene: TRBJ1-6; d_gene: TRBD1; CDR3aa: CSASKMGQGYNSPLHF; CDR3nt: TGCAGTGCTAGCAAGATGGGACAGGGGTATAATTCACCCCTCCACTTT
abundance: -; v_gene: TRBV9; j_gene: TRBJ1-1; d_gene: -; CDR3aa: CASREQHPGREAFF; CDR3nt: TGTGCCAGCAGGGAGCAACACCCCGGACGGGAAGCTTTCTTT
abundance: few; v_gene: TRBV9; j_gene: TRBJ1-2; d_gene: -; CDR3aa: CASSPRGGSSGYTF; CDR3nt: TGTGCCAGCAGCCCCCGAGGAGGGTCGAGTGGCTACACCTTC
abundance: -; v_gene: TRBV5-1; j_gene: TRBJ2-1; d_gene: -; CDR3aa: CASSLAEENEQFF; CDR3nt: TGCGCCAGCAGCTTGGCCGAAGAAAATGAGCAGTTCTTC
abundance: few; v_gene: TRBV20-1; j_gene: TRBJ2-7; d_gene: TRBD2; CDR3aa: CSASPPGTSFSKQYF; CDR3nt: TGCAGTGCATCCCCGCCCGGGACTAGTTTTTCTAAGCAGTACTTC
abundance: few; v_gene: TRBV30; j_gene: TRBJ2-7; d_gene: TRBD1; CDR3aa: CAMDRGSYEQYF; CDR3nt: TGTGCCATGGACAGGGGGTCCTACGAGCAGTACTTC
abundance: -; v_gene: TRBV7-2; j_gene: TRBJ2-3; d_gene: TRBD2; CDR3aa: CASSPQPNLAGQTTQYF; CDR3nt: TGTGCCAGCAGCCCTCAGCCCAATCTAGCGGGGCAGACCACGCAGTATTTT
abundance: -; v_gene: TRBV10-3; j_gene: TRBJ1-2; d_gene: TRBD1; CDR3aa: CAINPGQGFWGGYTF; CDR3nt: TGTGCCATCAACCCGGGACAGGGTTTTTGGGGCGGCTACACCTTC
abundance: -; v_gene: TRBV4-1; j_gene: TRBJ2-7; d_gene: -; CDR3aa: CASSQGVRRTSYEQYF; CDR3nt: TGCGCCAGCAGCCAAGGTGTTAGAAGAACCTCCTACGAGCAGTACTTC
abundance: -; v_gene: TRBV24-1; j_gene: TRBJ1-3; d_gene: -; CDR3aa: CATSESGSSERNTIYF; CDR3nt: TGTGCCACCAGTGAATCCGGGTCCTCGGAAAGAAACACCATATATTTT
abundance: few; v_gene: TRBV29-1; j_gene: TRBJ2-7; d_gene: TRBD2; CDR3aa: CSVELAGPSSYEQYF; CDR3nt: TGCAGCGTTGAGCTAGCGGGACCTAGCTCCTACGAGCAGTACTTC
abundance: few; v_gene: TRBV9; j_gene: TRBJ2-1; d_gene: -; CDR3aa: CASSVPSASYNEQFF; CDR3nt: TGTGCCAGCAGCGTCCCTAGCGCGTCCTACAATGAGCAGTTCTTC
abundance: -; v_gene: TRBV9; j_gene: TRBJ1-2; d_gene: -; CDR3aa: CASSVVKGPNYGYTF; CDR3nt: TGTGCCAGCAGCGTAGTTAAGGGTCCTAACTATGGCTACACCTTC